What follows are 9 T cell receptor beta chains derived from one specimen sequenced in a study of Ad26.COV2.S vaccination and SARS-CoV-2 variants (dated by TCRdb to the early 2020s). To prepare the library, the immunoSEQ multiplex PCR assay was applied. TCRdb mirrors the immuneACCESS table, restricted to in-frame sequences. Some clones are absent from its copies; in checked studies, under half trace to an unresolved V gene, and the reason for the others is unknown. Here the sample has around 300,000 clones; almost 90% occur a single time. 5.5% of the sample rests with the top ten. In the paper's terms, the treatment or condition label means: roughly 19 received Ad26.COV2.S at low or high dose, single or two shots; 5 received placebo; per-sample allocation not given. For vaccine and placebo recipients, the sequenced repertoires came from samples collected on day 63 after the first injection. Sequencing was performed on peripheral blood, taken in a trial of Ad26.COV2.S vaccine versus placebo. All receptors come from a person aged 18 to 59 who received the Ad26.COV2.S COVID-19 vaccine or a placebo.

The chain couples TRBV2 to TRBJ2-1; unclear D gene. The V gene's germline CDR1 is SNHLY and CDR2 FYNNEI. There are 11 residues in the CDR3. The germline V and J ends were trimmed by 8 bases and 6 bases, with 8 bases remaining between them. In DNA, the CDR3 is TGTGCCAGCTATCGAGGCAATGAGCAGTTCTTC. Its protein product is CASYRGNEQFF.

The chain employs TRBV18 and TRBJ1-1; D ambiguous. The length of the CDR3 is 13 residues. CDR1 and CDR2 from the germline V gene are KGHSH and LQKENI. V was cut by 4 bases and J by 0 bases, with 6 bases left in between. Here the CDR3 reads CASSLQMNTEAFF. The CDR3 bases are TGTGCCAGCTCACTCCAGATGAACACTGAAGCTTTCTTT.

The chain links TRBV28 to TRBJ2-5, with a weak D call TRBD1 (6 bases). V was cut by 5 bases and J by 4 bases, with 20 bases left in between. This CDR3 region has 16 residues. Germline V CDR1 and CDR2: MDHEN, SYDVKM. CDR3 in DNA: TGTGCCAGCAGTACCGAATACAACAGGGTCCGAGAGACCCAGTACTTC. It translates to CASSTEYNRVRETQYF.

The chain is built from TRBV6-4 and TRBJ1-4, with D possibly matching TRBD1 (5 bases). Trimming left V 5 bases short and J 8 bases short, with 6 bases between. The CDR3 totals 11 residues. The V gene's germline CDR1 is MRHNA and CDR2 SNTAGT. The CDR3: CASSWGEKLFF. Here the CDR3 DNA reads TGTGCCAGCAGTTGGGGGGAAAAACTGTTTTTT.

The rearrangement links TRBV5-1 to TRBJ2-7; D is uncertain. Germline CDR1 and CDR2: SGHRS and YFSETQ. V lost 4 bases to trimming and J lost 5 bases, with 10 bases between them. The CDR3 is 12 residues long. CDR3 loop: CASSQNLDEQYF. Here the CDR3 DNA reads TGCGCCAGCAGCCAGAATCTCGACGAGCAGTACTTC.

The V call is TRBV18, the J call TRBJ2-5; TRBD2 matches at 10 bases. V gave up 3 bases and J gave up 0 bases; unmatched junction bases: 1. This CDR3 comprises 15 residues. CDR1 and CDR2 from the germline V gene are KGHSH and LQKENI. CDR3 protein: CASSPGLAYQETQYF. The CDR3, as DNA: TGTGCCAGCTCACCGGGACTAGCGTACCAAGAGACCCAGTACTTC.

The chain is built from TRBV6-2 or TRBV6-3 and TRBJ1-1; TRBD1 is a possible D gene (5 bases). The germline V and J ends were trimmed by 1 base and 0 bases, with 9 bases remaining between them. The CDR3 is 15 residues long. Germline V gives CDR1 MNHEY, CDR2 SVGEGT. CDR3 residues: CASSYLGTVNTEAFF. The CDR3 DNA follows: TGTGCCAGCAGTTACTTGGGGACGGTGAACACTGAAGCTTTCTTT.

The CDR3 nucleotides read TGTGCCAGCAGCCCGGACAGGGGGTTGGAAAAACTGTTTTTT. It encodes CASSPDRGLEKLFF. The chain combines TRBV5-4 with TRBJ1-4; 10 bases are a match to TRBD1. Germline V gene lookup returns CDR1 SGHNT and CDR2 YYREEE (reference sequence). This CDR3 region has 14 residues. The V and J ends lost 4 bases and 8 bases, in that order; junction bases with no gene match: 5.

The J gene is TRBJ2-1, the V gene TRBV4-3, with 12 bases identical to TRBD2. V was pared by 5 bases and J by 10 bases, with 12 bases of the junction left unmatched. Germline-derived CDR1 and CDR2 are LGHNA and YSLEER. The CDR3 runs 16 residues. The CDR3 loop is CASSASGTSGFEEQFF. The CDR3, as DNA: TGCGCCAGCAGCGCGAGCGGGACTAGCGGGTTCGAAGAGCAGTTCTTC.